One sample yielded the 27 T cell receptor beta chains listed below, sequenced in a study of blood T cell repertoires in COVID-19. TCRdb's table, derived via immunoSEQ multiplex PCR, lists solely in-frame clones and lacks some. The repertoire holds roughly 120,000 clones, with around 82% as singletons. Material for sequencing was peripheral blood. These receptors were collected from a human donor in a cohort sampled during active COVID-19.

The J gene is TRBJ1-2, the V gene TRBV9; D ambiguous. Germline lookup yields CDR1 SGDLS and CDR2 YYNGEE. The CDR3 spans 15 residues. Trimming left V 6 bases short and J 3 bases short, with 18 bases between. CDR3 residues: CASTPVLGWDYGYTF. The DNA of the CDR3 is TGTGCCAGCACCCCGGTCCTGGGCTGGGACTATGGCTACACCTTC.

The chain carries TRBV11-2 and TRBJ1-1; D is unclear. The CDR3 has 13 amino acids. V lost 4 bases to trimming and J lost 6 bases, with 12 bases between them. The V gene's germline CDR1 is SGHAT and CDR2 FQNNGV. The CDR3 reads CASSSTARPEAFF. The CDR3 region has the DNA TGTGCCAGCAGCTCCACAGCCCGGCCTGAAGCTTTCTTT.

The V gene is TRBV2, the J gene TRBJ2-7; TRBD1 matches 10 bases. V was clipped by 6 bases and J by 2 bases; unmatched bases: 4. CDR3 length equals 14 residues. Germline assignment: CDR1 SNHLY and CDR2 FYNNEI. The CDR3 DNA reads as TGTGCCAGCAGCCCGGACAGGGGGACCTACGAGCAGTACTTC. Translation gives CASSPDRGTYEQYF.

The chain joins TRBV18 to TRBJ2-7; 7 bases align to TRBD1. With 3 bases clipped from V and 3 bases from J, the junction kept 5 bases outside the gene matches. CDR1 is KGHSH, CDR2 LQKENI, per germline. The CDR3 is 14 residues long. Here the CDR3 reads CASSPATGVYEQYF. In nucleotides, the CDR3 is TGTGCCAGCTCACCGGCCACAGGGGTCTACGAGCAGTACTTC.

J is TRBJ1-1 and V is TRBV5-5, with 7 bases that match TRBD1. The CDR3 length is 13 residues. With 4 bases clipped from V and 0 bases from J, the junction kept 0 bases outside the gene matches. Germline V gene sequence: CDR1 SGHKS, CDR2 YYEKEE (reference sequence). CDR3 sequence reads: CASSGQVNTEAFF. For the CDR3, the DNA is TGTGCCAGCAGCGGACAGGTGAACACTGAAGCTTTCTTT.

The V and J genes are TRBV5-5 and TRBJ1-1, with a possible D match to TRBD1 (5 bases). Germline V lookup: CDR1 SGHKS, CDR2 YYEKEE (reference sequence). With 0 bases removed from V and 1 base from J, the gap between germline ends came to 10 bases. This CDR3 region has 15 residues. The CDR3 bases are TGTGCCAGCAGCTTGGGGGGCTCCGGGAACACTGAAGCTTTCTTT. This translates into CASSLGGSGNTEAFF.

This chain connects TRBV5-1 to TRBJ1-3; TRBD1 agrees at 8 bases. The CDR3 is 16 residues long. The junction had 7 bases not matched to a gene; V was cut back by 5 bases and J by 0 bases. CDR1 and CDR2 (germline): SGHRS, YFSETQ. The CDR3 coding sequence is TGCGCCAGCAGACGGGACAGGACGTACTCTGGAAACACCATATATTTT. This codes for CASRRDRTYSGNTIYF.

This clone was seen a few times. The chain employs TRBV7-2 and TRBJ1-1; D may be TRBD1 (5 bases). Germline V gives CDR1 SGHTA, CDR2 FQGNSA. Trimming removed 1 base from V and 3 bases from J, with 9 bases in between. This CDR3 is built from 14 residues. The CDR3 loop is CASSLGGGYTEAFF. CDR3 sequence (DNA): TGTGCCAGCAGCTTAGGTGGGGGGTACACTGAAGCTTTCTTT.

This sequence joins TRBV6-5 and TRBJ1-3; maybe TRBD1 (5 bases). The germline V gene encodes CDR1 MNHEY and CDR2 SVGAGI. V was clipped by 6 bases and J by 0 bases, with 9 bases between them. The CDR3 extends over 14 amino acids. The CDR3 protein is CASRPDISGNTIYF. CDR3 nucleotide sequence: TGTGCCAGCAGGCCGGACATCTCTGGAAACACCATATATTTT.

The rearrangement links TRBV28 to TRBJ1-2; D perhaps matches TRBD1 (5 bases). From germline, CDR1 is MDHEN and CDR2 SYDVKM. Trimming left V 3 bases short and J 4 bases short, with 9 bases between. CDR3 length: 13 amino acids. The CDR3 here is CASSFREGYGYTF. In DNA, the CDR3 is TGTGCCAGCAGTTTCAGGGAGGGCTATGGCTACACCTTC.

The CDR3 region is CASSRSGGTNTGELFF. CDR3 DNA sequence: TGTGCCAGCAGTCGCAGCGGGGGGACGAACACCGGGGAGCTGTTTTTT. The chain has TRBV27 and TRBJ2-2, with 9 bases lining up with TRBD2. Per germline, CDR1 MNHEY and CDR2 SMNVEV (reference sequence). The length of the CDR3 is 16 residues. V lost 5 bases, J lost 0 bases, and 4 bases stayed unmatched.

As to this clone: The sample contains more than one DNA sequence encoding this CDR3. In DNA, the CDR3 is TGTGCCACCAGTGCCCTAACAGGGGGCTCCTACGAGCAGTACTTC. It codes for CATSALTGGSYEQYF. This chain connects TRBV24-1 to TRBJ2-7; TRBD1 matches 8 bases. The CDR3 contains 15 residues. The germline CDR1 and CDR2 sequences are KGHDR and SFDVKD. V shed 5 bases and J 0 bases; nucleotides not matched to a gene: 5.

The gene calls are TRBV28 and TRBJ1-4, with 7 bases identical to TRBD1. CDR3 length equals 14 residues. Germline CDR1 and CDR2: MDHEN and SYDVKM. The ends lost 5 bases at V and 0 bases at J; junction bases unmatched: 0. CDR3 sequence (DNA): TGTGCCAGCAGTGGACAGGCAACTAATGAAAAACTGTTTTTT. It translates to CASSGQATNEKLFF.

The rearrangement uses TRBV19 and TRBJ1-5; unclear D gene. This CDR3 has 13 residues. Germline V gene data show CDR1 as LNHDA and CDR2 as SQIVND (reference sequence). Between the trimmed V and J ends, which lost 5 bases and 6 bases, there was a span of 11 bases. CDR3 sequence reads: CASSGQDGQPQHF. The CDR3 bases are TGTGCCAGTAGTGGTCAGGATGGTCAGCCCCAGCATTTT. Filled out from reference TRBV19 and TRBJ1-5, the complete variable domain reads DGGITQSPKYLFRKEGQNVTLSCEQNLNHDAMYWYRQDPGQGLRLIYYSQIVNDFQKGDIAEGYSVSREKKESFPLTVTSAQKNPTAFYLCASSGQDGQPQHFGDGTRLSIL.

This rearrangement joins TRBV27 to TRBJ2-7; 7 positions match TRBD1. The CDR3 loop spans 12 amino acids. Per the germline V gene, CDR1 is MNHEY and CDR2 is SMNVEV (reference sequence). Trimming removed 4 bases from V and 8 bases from J; junction bases left unmatched: 5. CDR3 protein: CASSYPGGKQYF. The CDR3 region has the DNA TGTGCCAGCAGTTACCCAGGGGGAAAGCAGTACTTC.

The chain is built from TRBV27 and TRBJ2-7, with 10 bases matching TRBD2. CDR1 and CDR2 from the germline V gene are MNHEY and SMNVEV (reference sequence). The CDR3 sequence is 16 residues long. V trimming: 2 bases; J trimming: 2 bases; junction bases outside the gene matches: 6. This CDR3 reads CASSLVSSGGAYEQYF. The CDR3 nucleotides read TGTGCCAGCAGTTTAGTCTCTAGCGGGGGAGCCTACGAGCAGTACTTC.

The rearrangement uses TRBV5-1 and TRBJ2-3; 7 bases match TRBD2. V gave up 0 bases and J gave up 0 bases; unmatched junction bases: 4. The CDR3 totals 16 residues. Germline V CDR1 and CDR2: SGHRS, YFSETQ. The CDR3 coding sequence is TGCGCCAGCAGCTTGGCCCAAGCGGGGAGCACAGATACGCAGTATTTT. The encoded protein is CASSLAQAGSTDTQYF.

This sequence joins TRBV24-1 and TRBJ2-6; no definite D call. Trimming pared 3 bases from V and 0 bases from J, leaving 5 bases between. The CDR3 is 15 amino acids. Per germline, CDR1 KGHDR and CDR2 SFDVKD. Written as DNA, the CDR3 is TGTGCCACCAGTGATCCGGGCTCTGGGGCCAACGTCCTGACTTTC. Translated, it gives CATSDPGSGANVLTF.

The chain uses TRBV24-1 and TRBJ2-3; D is possibly TRBD2 (5 bases). This CDR3 comprises 15 residues. The V gene's germline CDR1 is KGHDR and CDR2 SFDVKD. The ends were cut back, 5 bases at V and 1 base at J, with 12 bases in the middle. In DNA form, the CDR3 reads TGTGCCACCAGTGCCCCCGGGGTTGGCACAGATACGCAGTATTTT. This translates into CATSAPGVGTDTQYF.

Note on this clone: Different DNA sequences within this sample yield the same CDR3. This rearrangement joins TRBV7-9 to TRBJ1-1; TRBD1 is a possible D gene (6 bases). Germline assignment: CDR1 SEHNR and CDR2 FQNEAQ (reference sequence). This CDR3 comprises 14 residues. V was shortened by 5 bases and J by 1 base, with 11 bases between the two germline ends. The CDR3 loop is CASSLDRRNTEAFF. CDR3 bases: TGTGCCAGCAGCCTCGACAGGAGGAACACTGAAGCTTTCTTT. The entire variable domain, with the rest obtained from reference TRBV7-9 and TRBJ1-1, is as follows: DTGVSQNPRHKITKRGQNVTFRCDPISEHNRLYWYRQTLGQGPEFLTYFQNEAQLEKSRLLSDRFSAERPKGSFSTLEIQRTEQGDSAMYLCASSLDRRNTEAFFGQGTRLTVV.

The V gene is TRBV5-8, the J gene TRBJ2-1, with 10 bases identical to TRBD2. Per germline, CDR1 SGHTS and CDR2 YDEGEE. The CDR3 extends over 15 amino acids. With 4 bases clipped from V and 3 bases from J, the junction kept 4 bases outside the gene matches. CDR3 protein: CASSLAGDLYNEQFF. In DNA, the CDR3 is TGTGCCAGCAGCCTAGCGGGGGACCTCTACAATGAGCAGTTCTTC.

The J gene is TRBJ1-3, the V gene TRBV3-1 (or the pseudogene TRBV3-2), with 7 bases that match TRBD1. Losses at the gene ends were 2 bases for V and 1 base for J; bases not matched to a gene: 2. CDR1 LGHDT and CDR2 YNNKEL come from the germline V gene (reference sequence). The CDR3 runs to 15 residues. This chain's CDR3 is CASSQTTGSGNTIYF. The CDR3 DNA reads as TGTGCCAGCAGCCAAACGACAGGGTCTGGAAACACCATATATTTT.

V usage is TRBV7-7 and J usage is TRBJ2-1; the match to TRBD2 covers 13 bases. The CDR3 runs to 16 residues. V trimming: 5 bases; J trimming: 5 bases; junction bases outside the gene matches: 6. CDR1 is SSHAT, CDR2 FNYEAQ, per germline (reference sequence). The DNA for the CDR3 is TGTGCCAGCAGCCCACTAGCGGGGGGGCCAAACAATGAGCAGTTCTTC. Protein: CASSPLAGGPNNEQFF.

This chain connects TRBV18 to TRBJ1-1; possibly TRBD1 for D (6 bases). Germline CDR1 reads KGHSH; CDR2 reads LQKENI. V gave up 5 bases and J gave up 0 bases, with 7 bases separating them. The CDR3 covers 13 residues. The CDR3 region has the DNA TGTGCCAGCTCATCAGGGGTGAACACTGAAGCTTTCTTT. As protein: CASSSGVNTEAFF.

The chain combines TRBV4-3 with TRBJ2-3; 10 bases are shared with TRBD2. There are 17 residues in the CDR3. Trimming removed 3 bases from V and 4 bases from J; junction bases left unmatched: 10. Looked up from germline, CDR1 is LGHNA and CDR2 is YSLEER. The CDR3 sequence: CASSHTSGGATSDTQYF. CDR3 DNA: TGCGCCAGCAGCCATACAAGCGGGGGGGCTACCTCAGATACGCAGTATTTT.

The genes are TRBV7-9 and TRBJ2-1; 7 bases match TRBD1. J was trimmed by 0 bases and V by 1 base; bases with no gene match: 3. CDR1 SEHNR and CDR2 FQNEAQ come from the germline V gene (reference sequence). CDR3 length: 16 amino acids. CDR3: CASSLGQGLSYNEQFF. The DNA for the CDR3 is TGTGCCAGCAGCTTAGGACAGGGCCTCTCCTACAATGAGCAGTTCTTC. The complete variable domain, with remaining parts taken from reference TRBV7-9 and TRBJ2-1, reads DTGVSQNPRHKITKRGQNVTFRCDPISEHNRLYWYRQTLGQGPEFLTYFQNEAQLEKSRLLSDRFSAERPKGSFSTLEIQRTEQGDSAMYLCASSLGQGLSYNEQFFGPGTRLTVL.

This chain connects TRBV6-2 or TRBV6-3 to TRBJ2-1; 8 bases are a match to TRBD1. Unmatched junction bases numbered 10, after V lost 6 bases and J lost 3 bases. The CDR3 runs to 16 residues. Germline V lookup: CDR1 MNHEY, CDR2 SVGEGT. CDR3 amino acids: CASSRAGGASYNEQFF. The CDR3 DNA reads as TGTGCCAGCAGCCGCGCAGGGGGCGCGAGCTACAATGAGCAGTTCTTC.